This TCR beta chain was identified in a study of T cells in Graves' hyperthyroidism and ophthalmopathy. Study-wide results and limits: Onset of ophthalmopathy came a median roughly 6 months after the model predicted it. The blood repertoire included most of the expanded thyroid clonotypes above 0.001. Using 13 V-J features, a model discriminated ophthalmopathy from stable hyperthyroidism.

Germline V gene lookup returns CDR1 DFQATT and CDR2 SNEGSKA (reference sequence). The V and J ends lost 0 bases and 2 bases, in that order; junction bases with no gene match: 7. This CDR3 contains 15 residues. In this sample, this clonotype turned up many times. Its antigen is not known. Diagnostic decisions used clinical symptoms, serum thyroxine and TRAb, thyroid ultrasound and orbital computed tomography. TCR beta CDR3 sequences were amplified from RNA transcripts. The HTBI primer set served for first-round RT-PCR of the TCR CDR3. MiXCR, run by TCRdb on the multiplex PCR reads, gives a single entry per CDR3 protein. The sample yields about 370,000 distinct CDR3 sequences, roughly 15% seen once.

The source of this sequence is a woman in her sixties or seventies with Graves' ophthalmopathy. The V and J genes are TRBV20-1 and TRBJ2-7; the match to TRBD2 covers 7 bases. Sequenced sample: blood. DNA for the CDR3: TGCAGTGCTAGAGATGGCCTAGCGGTTCCCTACGAGCAGTACTTC. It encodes CSARDGLAVPYEQYF.